Sequencing of this TCR beta chain was carried out in a study of T cells in Graves' hyperthyroidism and ophthalmopathy. This clonotype was detected ten times or more. The germline V gene encodes CDR1 SEHNR and CDR2 FQNEAQ (reference sequence). V was cut by 1 base and J by 1 base, with 8 bases left in between. This CDR3 contains 14 residues. From RNA transcripts, TCR beta CDR3 regions were amplified. When the TCR CDR3 underwent first-round RT-PCR, the HTBI primer set was used. In TCRdb, the multiplex PCR reads were re-called with MiXCR into one record per CDR3 protein. The sample carries about 290,000 distinct CDR3 sequences, about 16% recorded once.

Sequencing was carried out using blood. The sequence was collected from a woman aged 45-60 years with Graves' hyperthyroidism that later progressed to Graves' ophthalmopathy. The gene calls are TRBV7-9 and TRBJ2-7; D is perhaps TRBD1 or TRBD2 (6 bases each). CDR3 nucleotide sequence: TGTGCCAGCAGCTTAGAGGGGGGATCCTACGAGCAGTACTTC. It encodes CASSLEGGSYEQYF.